The source of this T cell receptor beta chain is a study of vaccination effects on CD4 cells after COVID-19. Study-level information: Two doses of BNT162b2 or mRNA-1273 vaccine were administered to participants. Study-wide findings and caveats: Researchers report that only 1 of 255 vaccine-induced clones in healthy vaccinees cross-reacted with common cold coronaviruses.

CDR3 size: 13 residues. Trimming left V 6 bases short and J 7 bases short, with 14 bases between. Sequencing was preceded by expansion of antigen-specific CD4+ T cells with viral peptide pools in the ViraFEST assay. Following culture for nine to ten days, CD4+ T cells were isolated. None of the vaccinated had previously contracted SARS-CoV-2, and their nucleocapsid antibodies tested negative. Days 3 and 7 saw half the medium replaced with IL-2 medium. This clone was seen once. Its matching antigen is unknown. The protocol was immunoSEQ multiplex PCR, while the TCRdb copy is restricted to in-frame clones and leaves out a portion. The table includes tens of thousands of clones, roughly three quarters detected once.

The source material was CD4+ T cells from PBMCs cultured with HCoV-OC43 spike peptides, sampled before COVID-19 vaccination. Subset in this sample: HCoV-OC43 spike overlapping peptide pool stimulation. The source is a human donor who received a COVID-19 vaccine. V usage is TRBV12-3 or TRBV12-4 and J usage is TRBJ2-3; no clear D gene. The CDR3 loop reads CASSRRTENTQYF. In nucleotides, the CDR3 is TGTGCCAGCAGCCGCCGGACGGAGAATACGCAGTATTTT.